This T cell receptor beta chain was captured by sequencing in a study of PD-L1 blockade in urothelial cancer (TCRdb year 2017). About the investigation overall: Therapy was started in the mid-2010s for all patients, and atezolizumab 1,200 mg was administered intravenously every 3 weeks. About 90% of the roughly 29 patients were identified as males with urothelial cancer of bladder origin, and a prior smoking history was reported by 18 of 29 patients. An ECOG performance status of 0 or 1 was recorded for the patients, and 0 to 3 prior chemotherapy regimens had been received by the patients. Blood samples were analyzed at 3 weeks after treatment start (second dose) and at 6 weeks after treatment start. Blood samples yielded a median of about 150,000 T cells and around 83,000 unique TCRs, with median clonality roughly 0.084. Somatic, immune and clinical correlates of response to PD-L1 blockade with atezolizumab in urothelial cancer were the focus of an exploratory multi-omic analysis. Pretreatment tumor samples, along with matched peripheral blood collected serially before and after atezolizumab treatment, underwent TCR sequencing. Progression-free survival longer than 6 months counted as durable clinical benefit, and TCR features were additionally tested against both progression-free and overall survival. In the same patients, pretreatment tumors underwent whole exome sequencing and RNA sequencing in addition to TCR sequencing. Roughly ten patients achieved durable clinical benefit and some 21 did not. Pretreatment blood TCR-seq was available for under 35 patients, at least one posttreatment blood collection was obtained for approximately 25 patients, and tumor TCR-seq was available for approximately 25 patients.

About this clone: It lacks a known antigen. Within one base of it there is no much larger clone, and no base qualities were kept.

Synthetic TCR analog templates were spiked into each PCR to estimate absolute template abundance from read counts. TCRbeta CDR3 regions were amplified from genomic DNA with bias-controlled V and J gene primers using the immunoSEQ assay. Sequencing of rearranged TCRbeta segments was performed at approximately 20X coverage. As for the authors' bioinformatics: Clustering was used to correct sequencing errors, and CDR3s were annotated against IMGT to assign V, D and J genes. Only productive TCRbeta rearrangements were used in downstream analyses, excluding out-of-frame or stop-codon sequences. Clonality was computed as one minus Shannon entropy normalized by the log of the number of unique productive sequences. Fisher's exact test with Benjamini-Hochberg correction, using a cutoff of adjusted p below 0.01, was how clones that differed between time points or between blood and tumor were identified. The source is immuneACCESS, and TCRdb retained only in-frame sequences with V and J called. Part of the clones is not carried over; for the studies checked, unresolved V genes explain less than half of this, and the remainder is unexplained. Clone size and the V and J calls come from that table; the DNA yielded D and trimming. This sample gives 53,000 or so clones in total; more than 70% of them show up just once. The ten largest make up less than 3% of the sample.

General conclusions and limits of the study: A pretreatment peripheral blood TCR clonality below the median was linked to improved progression-free and overall survival. Because of the small sample size (n ≈ 31) and the many exploratory analyses performed, the results are intended to be regarded as hypothesis-generating. Greater expansion of tumor-associated TCR clones in peripheral blood 3 weeks after the start of treatment was observed in patients with durable benefit (n ≈ 22, p = 0.022).

CDR1 and CDR2 are drawn from the germline V gene: ENHRY, SYGVKD. The CDR3 has 14 amino acids, counting the end cysteine and phenylalanine. Only CDR3 DNA remains: 42 bases, in frame from the first base. V gives up 7 bases and J gives up 4 bases, and the segment between their germline ends measures 15 bases. The time point label of this sample denotes: peripheral blood 6 weeks after treatment start. The cohort comprised nearly 30 patients with locally advanced or metastatic urothelial carcinoma treated at Memorial Sloan Kettering on a trial protocol. Peripheral blood mononuclear cells were collected pretreatment and during treatment, at between 1 and 8 total time points per patient. The Qiagen DNeasy Blood extraction kit was used to purify genomic DNA from total PBMCs and from tumor samples. PBMCs were collected pretreatment and during treatment and were isolated and stored as previously described.

This sequence originates from a man aged 55-75 years with urothelial cancer. The V gene is TRBV10-3 and the J gene is TRBJ2-3; tentative D gene TRBD2, with 5 bases matching. Here the sequenced sample was PBMCs, taken around atezolizumab (anti-PD-L1) treatment. The DNA is TGTGCCATCAAGAGTCTAGCATCGGCAGATACGCAGTATTTT. Its translation reads: CAIKSLASADTQYF.